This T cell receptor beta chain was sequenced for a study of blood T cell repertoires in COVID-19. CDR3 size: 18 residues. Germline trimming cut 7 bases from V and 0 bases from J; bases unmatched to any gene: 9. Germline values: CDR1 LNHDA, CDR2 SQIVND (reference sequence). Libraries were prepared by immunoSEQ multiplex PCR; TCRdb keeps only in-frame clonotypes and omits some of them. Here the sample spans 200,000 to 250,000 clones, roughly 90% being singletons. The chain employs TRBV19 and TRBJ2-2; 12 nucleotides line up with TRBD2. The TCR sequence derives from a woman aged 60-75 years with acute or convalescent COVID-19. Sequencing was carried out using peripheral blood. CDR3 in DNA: TGTGCCAGTACGCGGGTTCTAGCGGGAGGGTCGAACACCGGGGAGCTGTTTTTT. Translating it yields CASTRVLAGGSNTGELFF.